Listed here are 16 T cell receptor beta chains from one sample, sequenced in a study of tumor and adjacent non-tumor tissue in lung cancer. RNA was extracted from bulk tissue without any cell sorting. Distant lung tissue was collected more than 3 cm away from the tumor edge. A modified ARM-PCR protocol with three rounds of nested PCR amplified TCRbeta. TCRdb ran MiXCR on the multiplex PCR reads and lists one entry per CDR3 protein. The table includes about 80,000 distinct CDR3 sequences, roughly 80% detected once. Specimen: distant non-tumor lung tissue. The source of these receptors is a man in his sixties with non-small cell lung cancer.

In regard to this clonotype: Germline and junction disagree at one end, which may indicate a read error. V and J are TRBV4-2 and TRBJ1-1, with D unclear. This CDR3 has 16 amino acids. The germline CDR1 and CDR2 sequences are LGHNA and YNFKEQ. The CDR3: CVSSQFGLLENTEAFF. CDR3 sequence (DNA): TGTGTCAGCAGCCAATTCGGACTGCTTGAGAACACTGAAGCTTTCTTT.

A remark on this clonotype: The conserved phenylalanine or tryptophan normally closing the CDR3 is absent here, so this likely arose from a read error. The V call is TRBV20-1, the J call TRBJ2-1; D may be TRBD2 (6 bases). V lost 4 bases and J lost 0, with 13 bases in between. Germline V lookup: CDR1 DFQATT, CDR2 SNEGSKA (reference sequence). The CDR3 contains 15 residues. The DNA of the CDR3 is TGCAGTGCTAATACCCTAGCGTTCTCCTACAATGAGCAGTTCTCC. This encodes CSANTLAFSYNEQFS.

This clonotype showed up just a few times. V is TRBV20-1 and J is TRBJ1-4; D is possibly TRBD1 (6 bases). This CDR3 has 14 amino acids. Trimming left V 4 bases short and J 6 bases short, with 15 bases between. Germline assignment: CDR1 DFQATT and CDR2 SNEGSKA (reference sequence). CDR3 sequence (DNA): TGCAGTGCTACCTTGGACAGTCGGGATGAAAAACTGTTTTTT. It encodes CSATLDSRDEKLFF.

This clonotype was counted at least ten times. The CDR3 nucleotides read TGTGCCAGCAGTTACTCGGACACCTACGAGCAGTACTTC. The encoded protein is CASSYSDTYEQYF. This sequence joins TRBV6-2 or TRBV6-3 and TRBJ2-7; D may be TRBD1 (5 bases). The CDR3 extends over 13 amino acids. V was trimmed by 0 bases and J by 2 bases, leaving 5 bases between them. The V gene's germline CDR1 is MNHEY and CDR2 SVGEGT.

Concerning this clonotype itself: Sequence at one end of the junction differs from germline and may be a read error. The CDR3 here is CASSVVGASSGANVLTF. DNA of the CDR3: TGTGCTAGCAGCGTAGTGGGAGCCAGCTCTGGGGCCAACGTCCTGACTTTC. The V call is TRBV6-5, the J call TRBJ2-6, with D possibly TRBD2 on 5 matching bases. Germline V lookup: CDR1 MNHEY, CDR2 SVGAGI. This CDR3 contains 17 residues.

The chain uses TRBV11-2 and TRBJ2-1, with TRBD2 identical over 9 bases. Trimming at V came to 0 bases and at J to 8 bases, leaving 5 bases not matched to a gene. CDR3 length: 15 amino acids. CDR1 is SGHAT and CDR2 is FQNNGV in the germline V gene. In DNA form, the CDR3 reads TGTGCCAGCAGCTTAGAATCTAGCGGGAATCATGAGCAGTTCTTC. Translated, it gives CASSLESSGNHEQFF.

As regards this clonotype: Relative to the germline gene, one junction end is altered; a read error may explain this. The DNA of the CDR3 is TGTGCCAGCAGCATGGAAGGGGGGGCGGCTTACAATGAGCGGTTCTTC. This sequence encodes CASSMEGGAAYNERFF. This chain links TRBV5-8 with TRBJ2-1, with D possibly being TRBD2 (7 bases). The CDR3 spans 16 residues. Germline CDR1 and CDR2: SGHTS and YDEGEE.

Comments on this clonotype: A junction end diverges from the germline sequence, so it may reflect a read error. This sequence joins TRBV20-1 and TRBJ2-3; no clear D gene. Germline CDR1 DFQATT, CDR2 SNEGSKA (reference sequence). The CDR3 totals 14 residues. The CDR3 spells CSVRWTESTDTQYF. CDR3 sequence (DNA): TGCAGTGTTAGGTGGACGGAGAGCACAGATACTCAGTATTTT.

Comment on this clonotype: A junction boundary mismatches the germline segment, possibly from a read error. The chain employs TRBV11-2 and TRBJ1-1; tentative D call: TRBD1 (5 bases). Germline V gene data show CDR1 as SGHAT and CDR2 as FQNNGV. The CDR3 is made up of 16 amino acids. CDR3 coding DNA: TGCGCCAGCAGCTTAGGGACGGTTGTGAGTGACACTGAATCTTTCTTT. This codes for CASSLGTVVSDTESFF.

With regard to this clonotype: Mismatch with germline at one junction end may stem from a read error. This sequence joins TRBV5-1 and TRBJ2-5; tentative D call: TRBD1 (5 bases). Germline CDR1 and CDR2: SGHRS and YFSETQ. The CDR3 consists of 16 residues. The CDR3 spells CARSLGHAGSEETQYF. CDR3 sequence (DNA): TGCGCCAGAAGCTTGGGTCACGCAGGGTCCGAAGAGACCCAGTACTTC.

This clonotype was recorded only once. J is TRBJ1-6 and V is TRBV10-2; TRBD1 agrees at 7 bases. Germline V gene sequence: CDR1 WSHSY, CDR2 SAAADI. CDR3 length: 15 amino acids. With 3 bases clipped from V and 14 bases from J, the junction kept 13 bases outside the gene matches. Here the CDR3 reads CASSEVRTGSDTLHF. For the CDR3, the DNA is TGCGCCAGCAGTGAAGTCAGGACAGGCTCTGACACCCTCCACTTT.

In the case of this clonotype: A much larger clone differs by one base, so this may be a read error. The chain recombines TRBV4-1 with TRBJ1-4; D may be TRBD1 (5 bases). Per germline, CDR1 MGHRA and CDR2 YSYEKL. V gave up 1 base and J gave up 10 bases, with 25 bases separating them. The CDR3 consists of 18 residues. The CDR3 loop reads CASSQVLRQLAVKGKLFF. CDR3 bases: TGCGCCAGCAGCCAAGTCCTCAGACAGTTAGCGGTCAAAGGAAAACTGTTTTTT.

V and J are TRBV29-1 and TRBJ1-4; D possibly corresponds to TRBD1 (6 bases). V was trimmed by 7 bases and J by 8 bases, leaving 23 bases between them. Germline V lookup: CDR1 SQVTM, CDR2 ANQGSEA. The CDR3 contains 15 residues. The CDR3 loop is CSAQSSRGRGEKLFF. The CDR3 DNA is TGCAGCGCTCAATCCTCCAGGGGAAGGGGGGAAAAACTGTTTTTT.

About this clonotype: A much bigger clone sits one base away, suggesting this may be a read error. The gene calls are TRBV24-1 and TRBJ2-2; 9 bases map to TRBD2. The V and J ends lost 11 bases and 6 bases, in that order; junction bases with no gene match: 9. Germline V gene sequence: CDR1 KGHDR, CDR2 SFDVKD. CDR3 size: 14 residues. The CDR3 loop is CANGGLAGAGELFF. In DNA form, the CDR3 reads TGTGCCAACGGGGGACTAGCCGGGGCCGGGGAGCTGTTTTTT.

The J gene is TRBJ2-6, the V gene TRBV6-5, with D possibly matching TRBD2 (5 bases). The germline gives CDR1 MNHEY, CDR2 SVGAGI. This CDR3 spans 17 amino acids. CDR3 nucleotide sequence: TGTGTGAGCAGTTTAAAGGAGGCCAGCTCTGGGGCCAACGTCCTGACTTTC. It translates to CVSSLKEASSGANVLTF.

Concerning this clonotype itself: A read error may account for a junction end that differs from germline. CDR3 DNA sequence: TGTGCCAGCAGAGGGGGACAGCGGTTGAACACTGAAGCTCTCTTT. This sequence encodes CASRGGQRLNTEALF. The genes are TRBV5-8 and TRBJ1-1, with 7 positions matching TRBD1. The CDR3 has 15 amino acids. The germline CDR1 and CDR2 sequences are SGHTS and YDEGEE.